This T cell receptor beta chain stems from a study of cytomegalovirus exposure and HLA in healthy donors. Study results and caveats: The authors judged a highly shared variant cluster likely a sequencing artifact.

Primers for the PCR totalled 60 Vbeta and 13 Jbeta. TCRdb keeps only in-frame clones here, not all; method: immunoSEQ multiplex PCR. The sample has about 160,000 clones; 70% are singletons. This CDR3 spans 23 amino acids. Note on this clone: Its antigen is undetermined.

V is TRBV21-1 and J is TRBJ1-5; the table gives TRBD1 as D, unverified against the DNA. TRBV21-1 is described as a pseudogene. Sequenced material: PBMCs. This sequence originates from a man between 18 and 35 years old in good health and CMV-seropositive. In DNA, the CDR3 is TGTGCCAGCAGCAAAGGGTCAGCGAGGCACAGGTTTTGGCCGGATTATAGCAATCAGCCCCAGCATTTT. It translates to CASSKGSARHRFWPDYSNQPQHF.